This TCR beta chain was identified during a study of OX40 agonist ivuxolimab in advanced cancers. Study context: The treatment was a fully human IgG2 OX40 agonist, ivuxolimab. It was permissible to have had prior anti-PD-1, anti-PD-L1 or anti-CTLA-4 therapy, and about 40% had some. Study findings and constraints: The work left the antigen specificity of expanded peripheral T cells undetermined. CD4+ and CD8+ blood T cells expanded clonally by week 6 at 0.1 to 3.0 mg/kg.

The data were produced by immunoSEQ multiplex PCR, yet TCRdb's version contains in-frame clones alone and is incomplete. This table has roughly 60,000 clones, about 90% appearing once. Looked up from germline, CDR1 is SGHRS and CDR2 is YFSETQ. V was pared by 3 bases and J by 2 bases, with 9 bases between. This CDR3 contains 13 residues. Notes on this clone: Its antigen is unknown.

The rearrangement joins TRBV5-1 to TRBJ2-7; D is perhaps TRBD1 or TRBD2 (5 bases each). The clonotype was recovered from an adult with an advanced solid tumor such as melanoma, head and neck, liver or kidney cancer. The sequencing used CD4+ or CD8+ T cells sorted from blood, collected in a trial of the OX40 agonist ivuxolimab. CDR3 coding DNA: TGCGCCAGCAGCTACGGGACCACCTACGAGCAGTACTTC. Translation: CASSYGTTYEQYF.